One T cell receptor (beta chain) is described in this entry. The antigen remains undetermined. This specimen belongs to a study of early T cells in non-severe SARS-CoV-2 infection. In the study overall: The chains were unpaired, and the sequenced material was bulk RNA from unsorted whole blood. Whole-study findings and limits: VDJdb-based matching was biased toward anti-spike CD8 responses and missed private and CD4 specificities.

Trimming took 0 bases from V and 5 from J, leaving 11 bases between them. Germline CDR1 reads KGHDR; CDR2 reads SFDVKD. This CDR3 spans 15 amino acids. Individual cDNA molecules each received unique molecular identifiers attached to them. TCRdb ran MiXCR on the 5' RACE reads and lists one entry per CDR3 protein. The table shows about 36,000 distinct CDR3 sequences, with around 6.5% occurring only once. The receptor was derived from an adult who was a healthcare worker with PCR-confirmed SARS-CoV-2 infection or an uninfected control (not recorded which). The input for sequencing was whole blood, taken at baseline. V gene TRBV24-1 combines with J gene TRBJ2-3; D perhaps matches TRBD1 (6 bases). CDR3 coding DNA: TGTGCCACCAGTGATTTGAAGGGGGAAGGAGATACGCAGTATTTT. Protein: CATSDLKGEGDTQYF.